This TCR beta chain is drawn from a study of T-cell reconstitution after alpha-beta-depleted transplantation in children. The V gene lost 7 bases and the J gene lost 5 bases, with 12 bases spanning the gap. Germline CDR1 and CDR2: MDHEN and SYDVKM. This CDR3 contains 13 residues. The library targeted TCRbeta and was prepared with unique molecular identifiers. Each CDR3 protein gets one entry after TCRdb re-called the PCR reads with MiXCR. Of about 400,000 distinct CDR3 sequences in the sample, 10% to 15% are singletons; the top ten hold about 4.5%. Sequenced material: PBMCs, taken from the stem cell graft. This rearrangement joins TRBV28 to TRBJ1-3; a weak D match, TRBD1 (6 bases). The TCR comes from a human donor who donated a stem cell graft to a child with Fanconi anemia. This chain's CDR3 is CASTPGGRNTIYF. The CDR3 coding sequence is TGTGCCAGCACTCCCGGGGGCAGAAACACCATATATTTT.